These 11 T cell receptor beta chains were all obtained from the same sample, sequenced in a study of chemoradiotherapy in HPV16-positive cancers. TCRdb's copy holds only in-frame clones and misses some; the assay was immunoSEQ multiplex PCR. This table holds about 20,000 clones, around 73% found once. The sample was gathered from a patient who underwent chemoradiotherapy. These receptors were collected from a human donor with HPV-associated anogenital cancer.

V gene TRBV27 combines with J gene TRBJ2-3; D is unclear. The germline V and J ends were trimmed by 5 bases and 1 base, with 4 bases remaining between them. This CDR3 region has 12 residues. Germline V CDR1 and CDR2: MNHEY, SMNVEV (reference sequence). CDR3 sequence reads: CASSPRTDTQYF. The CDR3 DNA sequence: TGTGCCAGCAGTCCCCGCACAGATACGCAGTATTTT.

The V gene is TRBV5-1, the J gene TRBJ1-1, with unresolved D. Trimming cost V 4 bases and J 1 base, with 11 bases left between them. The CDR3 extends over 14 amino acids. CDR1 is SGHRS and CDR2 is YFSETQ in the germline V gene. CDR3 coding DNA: TGCGCCAGCAGCCGATCGGCGGCGAACACTGAAGCTTTCTTT. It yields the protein CASSRSAANTEAFF.

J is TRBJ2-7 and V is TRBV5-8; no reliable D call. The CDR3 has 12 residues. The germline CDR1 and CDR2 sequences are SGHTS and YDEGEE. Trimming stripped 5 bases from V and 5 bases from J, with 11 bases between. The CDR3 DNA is TGTGCCAGCAGATACGAACCTCACGAGCAGTACTTC. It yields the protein CASRYEPHEQYF. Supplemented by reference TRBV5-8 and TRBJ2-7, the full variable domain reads EAGVTQSPTHLIKTRGQQATLRCSPISGHTSVYWYQQALGLGLQFLLWYDEGEERNRGNFPPRFSGRQFPNYSSELNVNALELEDSALYLCASRYEPHEQYFGPGTRLTVT.

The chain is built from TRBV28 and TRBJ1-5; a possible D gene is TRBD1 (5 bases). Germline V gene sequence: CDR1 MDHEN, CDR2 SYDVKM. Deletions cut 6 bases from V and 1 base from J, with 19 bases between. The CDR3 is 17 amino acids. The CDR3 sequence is CASRKTRDRWSNQPQHF. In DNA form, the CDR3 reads TGTGCCAGCAGGAAAACCCGGGACCGCTGGAGCAATCAGCCCCAGCATTTT.

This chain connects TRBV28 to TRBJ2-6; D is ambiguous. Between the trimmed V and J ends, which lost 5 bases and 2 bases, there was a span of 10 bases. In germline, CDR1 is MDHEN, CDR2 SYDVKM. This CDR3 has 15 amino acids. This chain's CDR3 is CASSPISPGANVLTF. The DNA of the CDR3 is TGTGCCAGCAGTCCGATCAGCCCTGGGGCCAACGTCCTGACTTTC.

The chain's CDR3 is CASSFGSRRDGEQYF. The CDR3 region has the DNA TGTGCCAGCAGCTTTGGTTCCAGGAGGGACGGCGAGCAGTACTTC. The chain employs TRBV7-8 and TRBJ2-7; D perhaps matches TRBD2 (6 bases). This CDR3 spans 15 amino acids. Trimming cost V 3 bases and J 6 bases, with 18 bases left between them. Germline V lookup: CDR1 SGHVS, CDR2 FQNEAQ.

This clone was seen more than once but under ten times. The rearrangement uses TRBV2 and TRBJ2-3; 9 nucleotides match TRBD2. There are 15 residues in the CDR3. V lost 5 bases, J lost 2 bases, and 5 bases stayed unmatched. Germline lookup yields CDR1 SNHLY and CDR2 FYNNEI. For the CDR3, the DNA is TGTGCCAGCAGTTCTAGCGGGGCCTACACAGATACGCAGTATTTT. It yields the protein CASSSSGAYTDTQYF.

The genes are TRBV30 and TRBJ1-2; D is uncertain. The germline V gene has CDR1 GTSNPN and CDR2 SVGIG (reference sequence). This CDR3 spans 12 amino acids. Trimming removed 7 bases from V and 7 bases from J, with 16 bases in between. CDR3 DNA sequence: TGTGCCTCCACACCGTGGGCTAGTGGCTACACCTTC. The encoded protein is CASTPWASGYTF.

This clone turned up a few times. In DNA form, the CDR3 reads TGTGCCAGCAGCTTAGTAGGAGATGGCTACACCTTC. Amino acid sequence: CASSLVGDGYTF. The J gene is TRBJ1-2, the V gene TRBV7-8; unclear D gene. V lost 1 base, J lost 6 bases, and 6 bases lay in between. CDR1 is SGHVS and CDR2 is FQNEAQ in the germline V gene. The CDR3 is 12 amino acids.

The DNA of the CDR3 is TGCAGCGCAGGGACAGGTTATGGCTACGAGCAGTACTTC. It codes for CSAGTGYGYEQYF. This chain joins TRBV29-1 and TRBJ2-7; 8 nucleotides match TRBD1. The trim removed 7 bases at V and 3 bases at J, leaving 8 bases unmatched. From germline, CDR1 is SQVTM and CDR2 ANQGSEA. The CDR3 extends over 13 amino acids.

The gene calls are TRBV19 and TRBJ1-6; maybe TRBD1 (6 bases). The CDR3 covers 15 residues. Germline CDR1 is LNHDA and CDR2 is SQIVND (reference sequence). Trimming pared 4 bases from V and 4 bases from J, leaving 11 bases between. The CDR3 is CASSTEGQYNSPLHF. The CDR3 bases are TGTGCCAGTAGTACCGAAGGACAGTATAATTCACCCCTCCACTTT.